A single sample gave rise to the 22 T cell receptor beta chains below, sequenced in a study of T cell repertoires in cytomegalovirus infection. TCRdb passed the reads through MiXCR, listing each CDR3 protein once. The data hold around 490,000 distinct CDR3 sequences, with 26% observed a single time. The sequencing sample was made of PBMCs. The source is a human donor in good health (CMV status not recorded). Some clones in this sample may be carry-over from other donors' samples.

This clonotype has just a few counts. The J gene is TRBJ1-4, the V gene TRBV28, with 7 bases identical to TRBD1. This CDR3 is 15 amino acids long. V lost 2 bases, J lost 5 bases, and 5 bases stayed unmatched. CDR1 and CDR2 from the germline V gene are MDHEN and SYDVKM. CDR3 residues: CASSLAPGGNEKLFF. DNA for the CDR3: TGTGCCAGCAGTTTAGCCCCAGGGGGAAATGAAAAACTGTTTTTT. Supplemented by reference TRBV28 and TRBJ1-4, the full variable domain reads DVKVTQSSRYLVKRTGEKVFLECVQDMDHENMFWYRQDPGLGLRLIYFSYDVKMKEKGDIPEGYSVSREKKERFSLILESASTNQTSMYLCASSLAPGGNEKLFFGSGTQLSVL.

The chain couples TRBV7-8 to TRBJ2-5, with D hard to call. CDR1 SGHVS and CDR2 FQNEAQ come from the germline V gene. Trimming took off 1 base at V and 7 bases at J, with 16 bases between the two ends. CDR3 length: 15 amino acids. This CDR3 reads CASSLDLGAFGTQYF. The CDR3 nucleotides are TGTGCCAGCAGCTTAGATTTAGGAGCTTTTGGGACCCAGTACTTC.

The gene calls are TRBV11-3 and TRBJ2-2, with D uncertain. The CDR3 length is 14 residues. Germline lookup yields CDR1 SGHNT and CDR2 YENEEA. V was shortened by 8 bases and J by 3 bases, with 13 bases between the two germline ends. The CDR3 sequence is CASGKGSHTGELFF. The DNA for the CDR3 is TGTGCCAGCGGGAAGGGCTCCCACACCGGGGAGCTGTTTTTT.

In this sample, this clonotype turned up many times. The CDR3 sequence: CASSFESSGANVLTF. The CDR3 nucleotides are TGTGCCAGCAGCTTCGAAAGCTCTGGGGCCAACGTCCTGACTTTC. This sequence joins TRBV7-2 and TRBJ2-6; D is uncertain. The length of the CDR3 is 15 residues. Germline CDR1 SGHTA, CDR2 FQGNSA. V was clipped by 3 bases and J by 0 bases, with 6 bases between them.

This clonotype was seen a few times. This rearrangement joins TRBV7-9 to TRBJ2-3; TRBD1 matches 9 bases. Germline CDR1 SEHNR, CDR2 FQNEAQ (reference sequence). The V and J ends lost 7 bases and 6 bases, in that order; junction bases with no gene match: 20. The CDR3 is 18 amino acids. The CDR3 reads CASTSSEWTGAAGDTQYF. DNA for the CDR3: TGTGCCAGCACCTCTTCCGAGTGGACAGGGGCCGCAGGGGATACGCAGTATTTT.

This clonotype was found a few times. V gene TRBV12-3 or TRBV12-4 combines with J gene TRBJ2-2; D ambiguous. The CDR3 totals 11 residues. Between the trimmed V and J ends, which lost 3 bases and 11 bases, there was a span of 7 bases. CDR3 nucleotides: TGTGCCAGCAGTTTTTCGAGTGAGCTGTTTTTT. It yields the protein CASSFSSELFF.

In its sample, this clonotype was seen a few times. The V call is TRBV7-2, the J call TRBJ1-1, with D tentatively TRBD1 (5 bases). The germline V and J ends were trimmed by 5 bases and 7 bases, with 11 bases remaining between them. The CDR3 consists of 12 residues. Germline loops: CDR1 SGHTA, CDR2 FQGNSA. CDR3 sequence: CASSPSGLEAFF. CDR3 nucleotides: TGTGCCAGCAGCCCCTCGGGACTTGAAGCTTTCTTT. The variable domain in full, with the rest retrieved from reference TRBV7-2 and TRBJ1-1, is GAGVSQSPSNKVTEKGKDVELRCDPISGHTALYWYRQSLGQGLEFLIYFQGNSAPDKSGLPSDRFSAERTGGSVSTLTIQRTQQEDSAVYLCASSPSGLEAFFGQGTRLTVV.

This clonotype was seen repeatedly, ten times or more. CDR3 DNA sequence: TGTGCCAGCAGCTTTGGGCAGGGGGCTGAAGCTTTCTTT. It encodes CASSFGQGAEAFF. The J gene is TRBJ1-1, the V gene TRBV7-9; 7 bases align to TRBD1. Germline assignment: CDR1 SEHNR and CDR2 FQNEAQ (reference sequence). With 3 bases clipped from V and 6 bases from J, the junction kept 4 bases outside the gene matches. The CDR3 runs 13 residues.

There are a few counts of this clonotype. V and J are TRBV29-1 and TRBJ2-3; TRBD1 aligns across 7 bases. The CDR3 length is 14 residues. Germline assignment: CDR1 SQVTM and CDR2 ANQGSEA. V dropped 1 base and J dropped 6; count of bases not matched to a gene: 7. This CDR3 reads CSVEGDRYVDTQYF. The CDR3, as DNA: TGCAGCGTTGAAGGGGACAGATATGTCGATACGCAGTATTTT.

This rearrangement joins TRBV28 to TRBJ1-5; 8 nucleotides match TRBD1. Losses at the gene ends were 2 bases for V and 11 bases for J; bases not matched to a gene: 2. The CDR3 extends over 12 amino acids. In germline, CDR1 is MDHEN, CDR2 SYDVKM. Here the CDR3 DNA reads TGTGCCAGCAGTTTACAGACAGGGGCCCAGCATTTT. Amino acids: CASSLQTGAQHF. Drawing the rest from reference TRBV28 and TRBJ1-5, the complete variable domain is DVKVTQSSRYLVKRTGEKVFLECVQDMDHENMFWYRQDPGLGLRLIYFSYDVKMKEKGDIPEGYSVSREKKERFSLILESASTNQTSMYLCASSLQTGAQHFGDGTRLSIL.

The chain joins TRBV13 to TRBJ2-7; no clear D. Trimming took 5 bases from V and 2 from J, leaving 19 bases between them. The germline gives CDR1 PRHDT, CDR2 FYEKMQ (reference sequence). The CDR3 has 16 amino acids. CDR3 sequence: CASSPTVGRSPYEQYF. The CDR3 DNA sequence: TGTGCCAGCAGCCCAACGGTTGGAAGGAGCCCCTACGAGCAGTACTTC.

The sample holds a few counts of this clonotype. The CDR3, as DNA: TGCAGCGGCCAAGACGGGAGAGGAGATACGCAGTATTTT. This codes for CSGQDGRGDTQYF. This chain links TRBV29-1 with TRBJ2-3, with D tentatively TRBD2 (6 bases). This CDR3 contains 13 residues. V lost 7 bases and J 5 bases, leaving 16 bases between the germline ends. Germline V gene sequence: CDR1 SQVTM, CDR2 ANQGSEA.

V usage is TRBV9 and J usage is TRBJ2-5; TRBD2 aligns across 14 bases. With 3 bases clipped from V and 2 bases from J, the junction kept 3 bases outside the gene matches. Germline loops: CDR1 SGDLS, CDR2 YYNGEE. This CDR3 region has 16 residues. The chain's CDR3 is CASSARTSGGQETQYF. CDR3 nucleotide sequence: TGTGCCAGCAGCGCCAGGACTAGCGGGGGGCAAGAGACCCAGTACTTC.

V gene TRBV24-1 combines with J gene TRBJ1-2; unclear D gene. The V end lost 3 bases, the J end lost 2 bases, and 9 bases lay between the germline ends. In germline, CDR1 is KGHDR, CDR2 SFDVKD. The CDR3 consists of 14 residues. For the CDR3, the DNA is TGTGCCACCAGTGATCCCCAGTTCAACTATGGCTACACCTTC. Residues: CATSDPQFNYGYTF.

V is TRBV14 and J is TRBJ2-5; unclear D gene. Germline assignment: CDR1 SGHDN and CDR2 FVKESK. V gave up 1 base and J gave up 3 bases, with 12 bases separating them. This CDR3 region has 15 residues. In nucleotides, the CDR3 is TGTGCCAGCAGCCAAGCGGAGACCAAAAAAGAGACCCAGTACTTC. Protein sequence: CASSQAETKKETQYF.

J is TRBJ2-2 and V is TRBV12-3 or TRBV12-4, with D perhaps TRBD1 (5 bases). The V gene lost 3 bases and the J gene lost 0 bases, with 8 bases spanning the gap. The CDR3 is made up of 15 amino acids. CDR3 region: CASSFQGANTGELFF. CDR3 bases: TGTGCCAGCAGTTTCCAGGGCGCGAACACCGGGGAGCTGTTTTTT.

The J gene is TRBJ2-1, the V gene TRBV4-1; TRBD2 matches 9 bases. The CDR3 consists of 16 residues. Germline V gene sequence: CDR1 MGHRA, CDR2 YSYEKL. J gave up 5 bases and V 0 bases, and 5 bases lay outside the gene matches. CDR3: CASSQDPSGINNEQFF. The CDR3 nucleotides read TGCGCCAGCAGCCAAGACCCTAGCGGGATCAACAATGAGCAGTTCTTC.

V is TRBV29-1 and J is TRBJ1-2; 11 bases agree with TRBD1. The CDR3 consists of 14 residues. The germline CDR1 and CDR2 sequences are SQVTM and ANQGSEA. After removal of 7 bases from V and 4 bases from J, the junction contained 8 bases not matched to a gene. CDR3 bases: TGCAGCGCCCTAGGTGGGACAGGGGGCTATGGCTACACCTTC. This gives the protein CSALGGTGGYGYTF.

Only a few counts were recorded for this clonotype. The chain employs TRBV20-1 and TRBJ2-2, with D possibly called TRBD1 or TRBD2 (5 bases each). In germline, CDR1 is DFQATT, CDR2 SNEGSKA (reference sequence). This CDR3 has 13 amino acids. V lost 4 bases to trimming and J lost 4 bases, with 10 bases between them. The CDR3 sequence is CSATEGFTGELFF. The DNA of the CDR3 is TGCAGTGCTACCGAGGGGTTCACCGGGGAGCTGTTTTTT.

This clonotype was seen only a few times. The chain is built from TRBV10-3 and TRBJ1-6, with 8 bases identical to TRBD1. Germline V CDR1 and CDR2: ENHRY, SYGVKD. This CDR3 spans 16 amino acids. The V segment lost 4 bases and the J segment 1 base; nucleotides outside the gene matches: 3. The CDR3 sequence: CAISGQGKSYNSPLHF. The DNA for the CDR3 is TGTGCCATCAGTGGACAGGGGAAGTCCTATAATTCACCCCTCCACTTT.

The chain has TRBV5-1 and TRBJ2-6, with 7 nucleotides matching TRBD1. The CDR3 spans 16 residues. The germline V gene encodes CDR1 SGHRS and CDR2 YFSETQ. J gave up 2 bases and V 3 bases, and 5 bases lay outside the gene matches. The CDR3 loop is CASSYSTGAGANVLTF. In DNA form, the CDR3 reads TGCGCCAGCAGCTACAGTACAGGGGCTGGGGCCAACGTCCTGACTTTC.

V and J are TRBV7-2 and TRBJ2-1; TRBD1 agrees at 7 bases. Germline trimming cut 0 bases from V and 9 bases from J; bases unmatched to any gene: 11. Per the germline V gene, CDR1 is SGHTA and CDR2 is FQGNSA. The CDR3 sequence is 16 residues long. CDR3 sequence reads: CASSLAGDSTGREQFF. As DNA, the CDR3 is TGTGCCAGCAGCTTAGCGGGGGACAGCACTGGGCGTGAGCAGTTCTTC.